Listed here are 3 T cell receptor beta chains from one sample, sequenced in a study of identical twins. TCRdb re-analysed the 5' RACE reads in MiXCR, keeping a single row per CDR3 protein. Among roughly 1,500,000 distinct CDR3 sequences listed, less than 35% were seen once. Specimen: cord blood. The receptors were sampled from a newborn girl in good health.

V usage is TRBV12-3 or TRBV12-4 and J usage is TRBJ2-1; D uncertain. The V and J ends lost 3 bases and 3 bases respectively, with 3 bases between them. The CDR3 sequence is 12 residues long. Written as DNA, the CDR3 is TGTGCCAGCAGTTTCATCTACAATGAGCAGTTCTTC. It specifies CASSFIYNEQFF.

This chain uses TRBV6-1 with TRBJ2-1; 8 bases agree with TRBD1. The J call may be mistaken, given a closer DNA end match to TRBJ2-7. Germline V gene data show CDR1 as MNHNS and CDR2 as SASEGT. CDR3 length: 14 amino acids. The CDR3 sequence: CASSEADRVNEQYF. CDR3 DNA: TGTGCCAGCAGTGAGGCGGACAGGGTGAATGAGCAGTACTTC.

The V gene is TRBV25-1, the J gene TRBJ2-7, with 11 bases that match TRBD2. The germline gives CDR1 MGHDK, CDR2 SYGVNS. This CDR3 region has 18 residues. Trimming took 2 bases from V and 0 from J; bases not matched to a gene: 9. In DNA form, the CDR3 reads TGTGCCAGCAGTGAACCCTTTGGGACTAGCGGAAGCTCCTACGAGCAGTACTTC. Protein sequence: CASSEPFGTSGSSYEQYF.